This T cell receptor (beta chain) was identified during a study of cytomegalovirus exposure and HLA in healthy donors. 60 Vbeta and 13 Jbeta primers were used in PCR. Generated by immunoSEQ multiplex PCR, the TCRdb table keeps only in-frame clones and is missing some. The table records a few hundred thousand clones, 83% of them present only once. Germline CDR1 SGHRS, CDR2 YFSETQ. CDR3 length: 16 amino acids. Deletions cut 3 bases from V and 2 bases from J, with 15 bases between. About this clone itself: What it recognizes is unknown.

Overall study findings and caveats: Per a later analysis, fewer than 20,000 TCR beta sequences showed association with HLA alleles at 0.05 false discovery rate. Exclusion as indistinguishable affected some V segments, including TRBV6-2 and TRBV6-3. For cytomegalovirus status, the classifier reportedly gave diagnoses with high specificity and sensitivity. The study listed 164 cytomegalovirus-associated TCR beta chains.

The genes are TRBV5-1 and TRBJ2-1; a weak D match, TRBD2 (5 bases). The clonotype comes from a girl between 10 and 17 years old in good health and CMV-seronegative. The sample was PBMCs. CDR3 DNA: TGCGCCAGCAGCTCCGGGGTACCCGGGGCCTACAATGAGCAGTTCTTC. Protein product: CASSSGVPGAYNEQFF. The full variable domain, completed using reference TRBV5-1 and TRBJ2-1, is KAGVTQTPRYLIKTRGQQVTLSCSPISGHRSVSWYQQTPGQGLQFLFEYFSETQRNKGNFPGRFSGRQFSNSRSEMNVSTLELGDSALYLCASSSGVPGAYNEQFFGPGTRLTVL.